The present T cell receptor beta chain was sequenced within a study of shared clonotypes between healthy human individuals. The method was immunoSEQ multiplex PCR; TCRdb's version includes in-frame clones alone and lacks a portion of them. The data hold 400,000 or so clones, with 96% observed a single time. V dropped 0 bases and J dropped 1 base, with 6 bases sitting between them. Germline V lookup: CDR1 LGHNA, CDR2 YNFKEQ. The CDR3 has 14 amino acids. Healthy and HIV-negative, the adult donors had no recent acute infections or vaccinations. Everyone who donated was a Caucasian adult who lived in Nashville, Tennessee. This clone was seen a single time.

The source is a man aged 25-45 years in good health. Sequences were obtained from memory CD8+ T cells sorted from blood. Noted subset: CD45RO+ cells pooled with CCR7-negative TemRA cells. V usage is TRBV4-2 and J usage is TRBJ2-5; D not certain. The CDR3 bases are TGTGCCAGCAGCCAAGAGTCCACCCAAGAGACCCAGTACTTC. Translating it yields CASSQESTQETQYF.